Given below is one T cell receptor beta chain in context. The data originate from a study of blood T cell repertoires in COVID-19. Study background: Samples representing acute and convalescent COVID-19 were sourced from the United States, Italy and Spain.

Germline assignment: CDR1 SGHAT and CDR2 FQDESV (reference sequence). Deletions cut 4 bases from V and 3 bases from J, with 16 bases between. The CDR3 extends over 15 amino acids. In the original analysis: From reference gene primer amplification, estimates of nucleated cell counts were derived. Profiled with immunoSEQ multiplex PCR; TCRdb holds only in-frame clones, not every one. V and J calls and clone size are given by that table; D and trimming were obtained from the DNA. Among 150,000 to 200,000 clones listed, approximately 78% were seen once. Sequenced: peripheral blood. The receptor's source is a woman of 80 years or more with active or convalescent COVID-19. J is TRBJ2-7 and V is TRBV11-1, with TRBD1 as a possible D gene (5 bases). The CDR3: CASSSRQGQIYEQYF. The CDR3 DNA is TGTGCCAGCAGCTCCCGACAAGGACAAATCTACGAGCAGTACTTC. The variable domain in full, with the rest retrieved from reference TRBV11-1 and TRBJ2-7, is EAEVAQSPRYKITEKSQAVAFWCDPISGHATLYWYRQILGQGPELLVQFQDESVVDDSQLPKDRFSAERLKGVDSTLKIQPAELGDSAMYLCASSSRQGQIYEQYFGPGTRLTVT.